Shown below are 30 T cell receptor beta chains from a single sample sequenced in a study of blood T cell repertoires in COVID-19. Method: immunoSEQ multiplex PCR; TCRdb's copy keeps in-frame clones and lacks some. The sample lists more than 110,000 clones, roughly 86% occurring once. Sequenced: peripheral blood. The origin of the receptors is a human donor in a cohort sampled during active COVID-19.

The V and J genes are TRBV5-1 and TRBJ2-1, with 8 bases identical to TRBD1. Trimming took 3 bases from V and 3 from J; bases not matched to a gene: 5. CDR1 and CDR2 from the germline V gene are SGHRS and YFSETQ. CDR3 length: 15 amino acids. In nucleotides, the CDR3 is TGCGCCAGCAGCTGGGAACAGGGGGTCTACAATGAGCAGTTCTTC. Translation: CASSWEQGVYNEQFF.

For the CDR3, the DNA is TGTGCCAGCAGTTATGCAGGGTTAGGTTTAGCCTACGAGCAGTACTTC. It is translated as CASSYAGLGLAYEQYF. The chain joins TRBV6-5 to TRBJ2-7; perhaps TRBD1 as D (5 bases). Germline V CDR1 and CDR2: MNHEY, SVGAGI. This CDR3 region has 16 residues. V lost 3 bases and J 2 bases, leaving 17 bases between the germline ends.

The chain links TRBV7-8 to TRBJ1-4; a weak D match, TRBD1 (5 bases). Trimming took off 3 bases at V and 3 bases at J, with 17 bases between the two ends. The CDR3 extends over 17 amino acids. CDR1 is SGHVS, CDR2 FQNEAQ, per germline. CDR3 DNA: TGTGCCAGCAGCTTGCTTTCCCCAGGGTTATCTAATGAAAAACTGTTTTTT. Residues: CASSLLSPGLSNEKLFF.

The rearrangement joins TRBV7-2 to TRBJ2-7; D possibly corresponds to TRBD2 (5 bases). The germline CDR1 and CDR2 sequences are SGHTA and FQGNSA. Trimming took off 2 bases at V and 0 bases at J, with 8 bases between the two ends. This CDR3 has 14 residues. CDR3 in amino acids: CASSLSRGSYEQYF. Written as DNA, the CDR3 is TGTGCCAGCAGCTTAAGTCGGGGCTCCTACGAGCAGTACTTC.

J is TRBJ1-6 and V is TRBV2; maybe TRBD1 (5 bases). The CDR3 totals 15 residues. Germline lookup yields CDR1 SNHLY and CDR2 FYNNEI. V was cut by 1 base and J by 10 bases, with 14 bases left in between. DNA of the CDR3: TGTGCCAGCAGTGAAGAAAGGGGTAACGGATCACCCCTCCACTTT. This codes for CASSEERGNGSPLHF.

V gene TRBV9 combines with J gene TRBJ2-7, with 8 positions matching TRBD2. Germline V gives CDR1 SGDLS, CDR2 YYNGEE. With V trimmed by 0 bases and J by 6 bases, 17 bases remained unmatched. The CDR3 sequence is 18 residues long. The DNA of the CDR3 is TGTGCCAGCAGCGTAGAAGGCGTCGGGGAGCGGGGGTACTCCGAGCAGTACTTC. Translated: CASSVEGVGERGYSEQYF.

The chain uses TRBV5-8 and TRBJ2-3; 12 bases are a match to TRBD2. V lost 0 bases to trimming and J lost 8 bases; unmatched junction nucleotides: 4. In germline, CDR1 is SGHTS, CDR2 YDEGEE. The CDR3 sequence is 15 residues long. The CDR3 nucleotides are TGTGCCAGCAGCTTGGAACTAGCGGGGGGAGCTACGCAGTATTTT. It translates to CASSLELAGGATQYF.

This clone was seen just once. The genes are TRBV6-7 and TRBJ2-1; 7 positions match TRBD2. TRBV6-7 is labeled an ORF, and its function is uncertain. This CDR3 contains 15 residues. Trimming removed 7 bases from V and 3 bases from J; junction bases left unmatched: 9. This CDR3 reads CASTRDYPFYNEQFF. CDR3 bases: TGTGCCAGCACTCGGGACTATCCTTTCTACAATGAGCAGTTCTTC.

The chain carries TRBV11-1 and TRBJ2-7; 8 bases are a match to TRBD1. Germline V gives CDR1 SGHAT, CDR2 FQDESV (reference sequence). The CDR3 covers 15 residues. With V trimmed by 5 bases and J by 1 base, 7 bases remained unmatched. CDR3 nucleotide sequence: TGTGCCAGCAGCAACAGACAGGGGACATCCTACGAGCAGTACTTC. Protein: CASSNRQGTSYEQYF.

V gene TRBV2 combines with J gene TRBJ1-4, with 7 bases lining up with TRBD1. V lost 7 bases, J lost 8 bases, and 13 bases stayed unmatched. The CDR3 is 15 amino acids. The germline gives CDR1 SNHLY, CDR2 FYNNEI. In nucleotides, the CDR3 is TGTGCCAGCACTACATCGACAGGGTTGAGGGAAAAACTGTTTTTT. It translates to CASTTSTGLREKLFF.

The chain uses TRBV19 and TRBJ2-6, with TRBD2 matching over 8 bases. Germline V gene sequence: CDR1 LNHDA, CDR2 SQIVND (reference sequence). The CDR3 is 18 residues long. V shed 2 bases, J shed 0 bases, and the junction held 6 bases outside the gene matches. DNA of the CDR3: TGTGCCAGTAGTATAACGGGGGGGAGTTACTCTGGGGCCAACGTCCTGACTTTC. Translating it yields CASSITGGSYSGANVLTF.

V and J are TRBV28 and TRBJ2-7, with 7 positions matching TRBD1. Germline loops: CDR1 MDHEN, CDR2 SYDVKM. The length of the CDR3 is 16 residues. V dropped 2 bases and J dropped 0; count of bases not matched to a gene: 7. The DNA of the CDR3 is TGTGCCAGCAGTTTAACCCAGGGGGTATCCTCCTACGAGCAGTACTTC. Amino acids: CASSLTQGVSSYEQYF.

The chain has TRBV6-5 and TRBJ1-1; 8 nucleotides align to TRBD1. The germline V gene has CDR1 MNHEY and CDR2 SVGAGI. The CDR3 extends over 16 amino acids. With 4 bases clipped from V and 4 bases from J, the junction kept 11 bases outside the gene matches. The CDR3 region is CASSFRQGSGGTEAFF. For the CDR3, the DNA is TGTGCCAGCAGTTTCCGACAGGGGAGCGGTGGCACTGAAGCTTTCTTT.

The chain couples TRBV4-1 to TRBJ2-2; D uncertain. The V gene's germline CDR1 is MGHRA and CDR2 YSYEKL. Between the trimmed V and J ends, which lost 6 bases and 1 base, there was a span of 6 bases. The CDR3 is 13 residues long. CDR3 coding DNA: TGCGCCAGCAGTCAGGAGAACACCGGGGAGCTGTTTTTT. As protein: CASSQENTGELFF.

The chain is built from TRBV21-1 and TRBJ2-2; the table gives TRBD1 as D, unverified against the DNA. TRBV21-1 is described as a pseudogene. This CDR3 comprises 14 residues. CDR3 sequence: CASPRTSYSGELFF. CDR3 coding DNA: TGTGCCAGTCCGAGGACAAGCTATTCCGGGGAGCTGTTTTTT.

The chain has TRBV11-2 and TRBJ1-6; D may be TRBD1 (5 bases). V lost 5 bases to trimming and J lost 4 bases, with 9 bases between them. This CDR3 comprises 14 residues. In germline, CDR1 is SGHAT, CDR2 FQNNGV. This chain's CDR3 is CASSKDIYNSPLHF. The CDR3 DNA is TGTGCCAGCAGCAAGGACATTTATAATTCACCCCTCCACTTT.

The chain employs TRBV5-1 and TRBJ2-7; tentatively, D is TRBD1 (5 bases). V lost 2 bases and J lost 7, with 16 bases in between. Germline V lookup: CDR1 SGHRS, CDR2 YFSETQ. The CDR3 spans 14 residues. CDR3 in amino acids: CASSLRQSPGEQYF. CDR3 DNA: TGCGCCAGCAGCTTAAGACAGTCCCCCGGGGAGCAGTACTTC. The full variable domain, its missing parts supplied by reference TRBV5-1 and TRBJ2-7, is KAGVTQTPRYLIKTRGQQVTLSCSPISGHRSVSWYQQTPGQGLQFLFEYFSETQRNKGNFPGRFSGRQFSNSRSEMNVSTLELGDSALYLCASSLRQSPGEQYFGPGTRLTVT.

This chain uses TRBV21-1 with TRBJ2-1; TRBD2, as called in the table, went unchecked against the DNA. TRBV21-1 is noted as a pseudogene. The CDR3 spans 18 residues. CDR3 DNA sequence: TGTGCCAGCAGCAAAGTGGAATTAGCGGGAGAAGGCTACAATGAGCAGTTCTTC. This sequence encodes CASSKVELAGEGYNEQFF.

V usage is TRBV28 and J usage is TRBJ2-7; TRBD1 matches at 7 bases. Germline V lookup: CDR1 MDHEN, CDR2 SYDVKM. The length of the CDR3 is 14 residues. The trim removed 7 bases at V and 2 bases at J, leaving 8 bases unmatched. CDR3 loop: CASKTGSITYEQYF. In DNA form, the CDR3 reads TGTGCCAGCAAGACAGGGTCCATAACCTACGAGCAGTACTTC.

This CDR3 reads CASSFQQGVGDTQYF. CDR3 sequence (DNA): TGCGCCAGCAGCTTCCAACAGGGAGTGGGAGATACGCAGTATTTT. The chain links TRBV5-1 to TRBJ2-3, with D perhaps matching TRBD1 (6 bases). V lost 2 bases, J lost 5 bases, and 15 bases lay in between. The CDR3 runs 15 residues. CDR1 is SGHRS, CDR2 YFSETQ, per germline.

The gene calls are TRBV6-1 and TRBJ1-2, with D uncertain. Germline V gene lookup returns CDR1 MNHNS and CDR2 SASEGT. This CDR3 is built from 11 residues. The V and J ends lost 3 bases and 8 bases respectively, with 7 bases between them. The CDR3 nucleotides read TGTGCCAGCAGTGATATGGGCGGCTACACCTTC. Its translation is CASSDMGGYTF.

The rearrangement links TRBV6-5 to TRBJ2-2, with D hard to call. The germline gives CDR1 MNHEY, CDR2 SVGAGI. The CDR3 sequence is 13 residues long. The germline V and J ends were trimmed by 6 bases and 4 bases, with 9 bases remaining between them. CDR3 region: CASSISSTGELFF. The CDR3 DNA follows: TGTGCCAGCAGCATTAGCAGCACCGGGGAGCTGTTTTTT.

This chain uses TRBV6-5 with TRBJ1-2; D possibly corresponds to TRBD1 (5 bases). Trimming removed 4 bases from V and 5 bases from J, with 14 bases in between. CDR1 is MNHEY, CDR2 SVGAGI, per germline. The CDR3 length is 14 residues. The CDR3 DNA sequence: TGTGCCAGCAGTTCCCCGGGGGTTCCGTATGGCTACACCTTC. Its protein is CASSSPGVPYGYTF.

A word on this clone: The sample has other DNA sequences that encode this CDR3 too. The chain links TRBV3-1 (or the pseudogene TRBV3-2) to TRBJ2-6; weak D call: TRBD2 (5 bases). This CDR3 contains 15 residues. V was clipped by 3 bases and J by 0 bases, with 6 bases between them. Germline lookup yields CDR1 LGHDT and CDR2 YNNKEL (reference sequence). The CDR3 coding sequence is TGTGCCAGCAGCCAGGACTCCTCTGGGGCCAACGTCCTGACTTTC. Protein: CASSQDSSGANVLTF.

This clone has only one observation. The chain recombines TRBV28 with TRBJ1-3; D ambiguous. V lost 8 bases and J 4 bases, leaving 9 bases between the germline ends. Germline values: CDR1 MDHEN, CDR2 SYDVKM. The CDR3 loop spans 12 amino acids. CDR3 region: CASWTSGNTIYF. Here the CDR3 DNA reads TGTGCCAGCTGGACTTCAGGAAACACCATATATTTT.

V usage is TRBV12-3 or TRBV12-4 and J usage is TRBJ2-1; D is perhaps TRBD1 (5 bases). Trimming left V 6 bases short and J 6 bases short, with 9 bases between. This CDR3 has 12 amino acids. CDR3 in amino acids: CASRPGSNEQFF. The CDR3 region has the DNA TGTGCCAGCAGACCAGGGTCCAATGAGCAGTTCTTC.

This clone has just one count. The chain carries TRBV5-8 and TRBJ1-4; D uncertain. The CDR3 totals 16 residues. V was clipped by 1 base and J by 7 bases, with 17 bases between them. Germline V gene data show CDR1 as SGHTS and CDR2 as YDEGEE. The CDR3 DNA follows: TGTGCCAGCAGCTTGAAATCGGACCCAGAGGGTGAAAAACTGTTTTTT. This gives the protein CASSLKSDPEGEKLFF.

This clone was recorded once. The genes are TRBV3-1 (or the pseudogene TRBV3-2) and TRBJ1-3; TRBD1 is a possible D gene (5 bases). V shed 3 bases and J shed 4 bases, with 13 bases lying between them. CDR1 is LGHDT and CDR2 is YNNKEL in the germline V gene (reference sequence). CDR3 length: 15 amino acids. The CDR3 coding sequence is TGTGCCAGCAGCCACGACGACAGAAAGGGAAACACCATATATTTT. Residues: CASSHDDRKGNTIYF.

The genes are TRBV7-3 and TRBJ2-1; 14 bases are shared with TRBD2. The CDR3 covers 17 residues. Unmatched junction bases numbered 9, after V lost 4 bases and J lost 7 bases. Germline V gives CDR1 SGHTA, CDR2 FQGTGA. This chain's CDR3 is CASSSGLTSGGENEQFF. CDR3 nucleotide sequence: TGTGCCAGCAGCTCAGGACTGACTAGCGGGGGGGAGAATGAGCAGTTCTTC.

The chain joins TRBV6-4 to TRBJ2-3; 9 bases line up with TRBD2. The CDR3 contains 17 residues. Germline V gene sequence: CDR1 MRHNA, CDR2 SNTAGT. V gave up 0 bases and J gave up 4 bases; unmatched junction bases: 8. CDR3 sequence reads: CASSDSKRGARADTQYF. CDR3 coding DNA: TGTGCCAGCAGTGACTCGAAGCGGGGGGCCAGAGCAGATACGCAGTATTTT.